This T cell receptor beta chain was documented in a study of identical twins (dated by TCRdb to about 2016). With respect to the entire study: TCR alpha and beta repertoires from monozygotic twins, unrelated adults of various ages and cord blood were deep-sequenced to test whether fetal clonotypes persist. To rule out contamination, replicate twin experiments were performed at different times with different library preparation protocols.

What the study reported, not specific to this receptor: In beta out-of-frame sequences, excess twin sharing was weaker, because having fewer shared sequences lowered the signal-to-noise ratio. Out-of-frame TCR alpha sharing in monozygotic twins was systematically underestimated by recombination models, whereas sharing between unrelated individuals was in agreement with the recombination models. Invariant T cells such as MAIT and iNKT could partly confound zero-insertion analyses, although diverse VJ usage argued against such confounding for most clonotypes. Fewer insertions were carried by abundant cord blood beta clonotypes, a similar but weaker trend appeared in young adult naive repertoires, and no such trend appeared in memory repertoires. Because the same donors could not be followed over many years, the conclusions depended on cross-sectional statistical analysis. Compared with coincidental sharing between unrelated individuals, out-of-frame TCR alpha sequences shared between twins had an excess of sequences with low generation probability.

Only healthy Caucasian donors were included. The twin cohort consisted of three pairs of female monozygotic twins, all aged about 18 to 30 years. The RNA used for TCR libraries was isolated from peripheral blood mononuclear cells. On this clonotype itself: The antigen it binds to is not known. No much larger clonotype is one base removed from it; base qualities were not supplied.

Libraries were built with 5' RACE. These reads were obtained on an Illumina HiSeq 2000. Template switching introduced a universal primer binding site; the final cDNA contained a unique molecular identifier, enabling accurate counting of TCR cDNA molecules. Specific primers in the conserved constant-segment region were used to synthesize first-strand cDNA for TCR alpha and beta chains. Each cDNA library was double barcoded, with a SMART-Mk sample barcode plus Illumina barcodes, to control for contamination. TruSeq adapter sequences and Illumina sample barcodes were added in two successive PCR steps. The Illumina HiSeq platform was used with custom primers to sequence TCR alpha and beta cDNA libraries. The authors' analysis ran thus. Unique molecular identifiers were extracted from raw reads with MiGEC, and CDR3 positions were determined with MiXCR. Recombination models were inferred per individual with the repgenHMM and IGoR tools using an EM algorithm. Shared clonotype analysis was performed with the tcR package in R, normalizing sharing by the product of cloneset sizes. To study raw recombination without the effects of thymic and clonal selection, out-of-frame nonproductive sequences were analyzed. TCRdb cleaned the public reads at Q25 with fastp, built clones with MiXCR and kept in-frame beta chains. Rows with one shared CDR3 protein collapse into an entry with the most common genes and DNA. What appears here as the V and J calls and clone size reflects TCRdb's work, not the paper's. This sample gives over 550,000 distinct CDR3 sequences in total; under 8.5% of them show up just once. The ten most abundant clones make up 1.5% to 2% of the sample.

V has 5 bases trimmed and J has 0 bases trimmed; junction bases matching no gene number 9. The germline V gene specifies MNHEY as CDR1 and SVGEGT as CDR2. The CDR3 starts with the cysteine, ends with the phenylalanine, and has 18 residues. Of the read, only the CDR3 DNA is kept; its 54 bases are in frame from base 1. Another study also made use of these data, one on yellow fever vaccine responses in identical twins. As the second study states: According to the authors, in identical twins the way T cells responded to vaccination appeared partly convergent and partly personalized. Focusing on identical twins, the study followed the T cell clones that responded to the vaccine, and did so with precision.

This sequence originates from a woman aged 18-29 years in good health. Material for sequencing was PBMCs. The rearrangement combines TRBV6-2 or TRBV6-3 with TRBJ2-6; 8 bases in the junction line up with TRBD1. The DNA sequence follows: TGTGCCAGCAGTACGAACCGGGACAGGTCCTCTGGGGCCAACGTCCTGACTTTC. This encodes CASSTNRDRSSGANVLTF.